This TCR beta chain was retrieved from a study of blood T cell repertoires in COVID-19. V was cut by 7 bases and J by 7 bases, with 19 bases left in between. The CDR3 runs to 14 residues. CDR1 is SGHTA, CDR2 FQGTGA, per germline. The protocol was immunoSEQ multiplex PCR, while the TCRdb copy is restricted to in-frame clones and leaves out a portion. The table lists 390,000 or so clones, around 87% of them singletons. Sequences were obtained from peripheral blood. The sequence was collected from a man aged 18 to 30 with active or convalescent COVID-19. The chain joins TRBV7-3 to TRBJ1-2; tentative D call: TRBD1 (5 bases). The chain's CDR3 is CASKAQEGARGYTF. In nucleotides, the CDR3 is TGTGCCAGCAAAGCCCAGGAAGGGGCTCGTGGCTACACCTTC.